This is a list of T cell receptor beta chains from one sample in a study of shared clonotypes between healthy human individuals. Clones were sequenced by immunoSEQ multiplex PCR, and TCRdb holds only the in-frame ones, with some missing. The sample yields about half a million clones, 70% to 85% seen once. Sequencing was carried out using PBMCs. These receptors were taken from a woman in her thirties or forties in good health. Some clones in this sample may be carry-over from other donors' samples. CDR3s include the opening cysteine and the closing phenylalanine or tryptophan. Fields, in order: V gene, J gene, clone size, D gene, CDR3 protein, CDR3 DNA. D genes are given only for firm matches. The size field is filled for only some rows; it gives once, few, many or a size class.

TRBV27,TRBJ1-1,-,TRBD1,CASSSITGVRTLRAFF,TGTGCCAGCAGTTCCATCACAGGGGTAAGAACACTGAGAGCTTTCTTT
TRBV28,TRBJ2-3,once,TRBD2,CASSPRLAGGWTDTQYF,TGTGCCAGCAGTCCGAGACTAGCGGGAGGGTGGACAGATACGCAGTATTTT
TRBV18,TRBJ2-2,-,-,CASSPIIRNTGELFF,TGTGCCAGCTCACCTATTATCAGGAACACCGGGGAGCTGTTTTTT
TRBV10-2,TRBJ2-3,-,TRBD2,CASGASGHTDTQYF,TGCGCCTCCGGGGCTAGCGGGCACACAGATACGCAGTATTTT
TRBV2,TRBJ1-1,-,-,CASSEVPLIGAFF,TGTGCCAGCAGTGAGGTCCCCTTGATCGGAGCTTTCTTT
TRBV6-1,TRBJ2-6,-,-,CASSGRWGAGANVLTF,TGTGCCAGCAGTGGGCGATGGGGAGCTGGGGCCAACGTCCTGACTTTC
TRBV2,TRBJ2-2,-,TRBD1,CASSIRQGANTGELFF,TGTGCCAGCAGTATCCGACAGGGGGCGAACACCGGGGAGCTGTTTTTT
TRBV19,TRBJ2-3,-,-,CASSIGTGTGTDTQYF,TGTGCCAGTAGTATTGGTACAGGGACCGGCACAGATACGCAGTATTTT
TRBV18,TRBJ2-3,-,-,CASSQAKAGTDTQYF,TGTGCCAGCTCACAAGCTAAGGCGGGCACAGATACGCAGTATTTT
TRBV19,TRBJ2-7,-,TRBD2,CASSSTSGRDEQYF,TGTGCCAGTAGCTCGACTAGCGGGAGAGACGAGCAGTACTTC
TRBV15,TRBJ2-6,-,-,CATSRDRGQPSGANVLTF,TGTGCCACCAGCAGAGATCGGGGACAACCCTCTGGGGCCAACGTCCTGACTTTC
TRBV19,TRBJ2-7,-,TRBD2,CASSIRAGTSGTEQYF,TGTGCCAGTAGTATAAGGGCCGGGACTAGCGGGACCGAGCAGTACTTC
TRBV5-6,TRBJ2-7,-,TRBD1,CASSSRQGIFYEQYF,TGTGCCAGCAGCTCAAGACAGGGGATTTTTTACGAGCAGTACTTC
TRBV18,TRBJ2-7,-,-,CASSPPNLPSYEQYF,TGTGCCAGCTCACCACCGAACCTCCCCTCCTACGAGCAGTACTTC
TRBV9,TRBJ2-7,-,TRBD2,CASSVGASGSLYEQYF,TGTGCCAGCAGCGTAGGAGCTAGCGGGAGTCTCTACGAGCAGTACTTC
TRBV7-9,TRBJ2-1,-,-,CASSGIKGSSLTNEQFF,TGTGCCAGCAGTGGGATTAAGGGTTCCAGCTTGACCAATGAGCAGTTCTTC
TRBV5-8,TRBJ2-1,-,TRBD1,CASRPGQPTSYNEQFF,TGTGCCAGCAGGCCGGGACAGCCGACCTCCTACAATGAGCAGTTCTTC